Here is one T cell receptor beta chain with its context. Its matching antigen is unknown. This sample is drawn from a study of T-cell memory formation after mild COVID-19. V was clipped by 8 bases and J by 7 bases, with 15 bases between them. This CDR3 is 14 amino acids long. Germline assignment: CDR1 SGHVS and CDR2 FNYEAQ. Notes on the study in general: The CD4+ clones that contracted clustered mainly within CM and EM, and the CD8+ clones concentrated in EMRA.

UMIs and sample barcodes were carried by the TCR alpha and TCR beta cDNA libraries that 5'RACE produced using constant-segment primers. TCRdb ran MiXCR on the 5' RACE reads and lists one entry per CDR3 protein. Of some 280,000 distinct CDR3 sequences in the sample, around 15% are singletons; the top ten hold approximately 25%. The chain joins TRBV7-6 to TRBJ1-6; D is undetermined. This TCR came from a man aged 18 to 30 who had mild COVID-19 (a few samples of this study predate the infection). Cell type and time point are not known. Sequencing input: PBMCs or a T cell subset sorted from them (not recorded which). The CDR3: CASRRGDINSPLHF. The CDR3 DNA reads TGTGCCAGCCGAAGAGGTGACATAAATTCACCCCTCCACTTT.